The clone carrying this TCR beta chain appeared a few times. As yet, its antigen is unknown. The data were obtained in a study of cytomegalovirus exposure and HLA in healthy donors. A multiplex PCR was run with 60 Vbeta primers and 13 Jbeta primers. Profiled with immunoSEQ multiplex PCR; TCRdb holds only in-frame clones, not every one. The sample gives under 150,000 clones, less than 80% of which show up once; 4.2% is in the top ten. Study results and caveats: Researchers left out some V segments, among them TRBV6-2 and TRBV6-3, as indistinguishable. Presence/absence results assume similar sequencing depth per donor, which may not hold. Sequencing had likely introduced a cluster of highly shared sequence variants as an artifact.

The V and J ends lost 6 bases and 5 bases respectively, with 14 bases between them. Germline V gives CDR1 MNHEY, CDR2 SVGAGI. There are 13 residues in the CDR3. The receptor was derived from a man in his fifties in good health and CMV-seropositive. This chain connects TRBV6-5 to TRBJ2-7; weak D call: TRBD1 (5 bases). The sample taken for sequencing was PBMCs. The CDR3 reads CASSRTLGDEQYF. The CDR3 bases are TGTGCCAGCAGCCGGACATTAGGGGACGAGCAGTACTTC.